The TCR beta chain described here comes from a study of blood T cell repertoires in COVID-19. Overall study: Specimens from acute and convalescent COVID-19 originated in the United States, Italy and Spain. Sample material is recorded as cDNA or gDNA derived from T cells, B-cell-depleted T cells, or PBMCs.

As processed by the authors: Estimates of nucleated cell counts were drawn from the amplification of reference gene primers. TCRdb keeps only in-frame clones here, not all; method: immunoSEQ multiplex PCR. D and trimming were read from the DNA, whereas the V and J calls and clone size are those reported in that table. The top ten hold 6% to 9.5% of the sample, which has under 250,000 clones, more than 65% seen once. The CDR3 runs to 14 residues. Germline V gene data show CDR1 as SGHAT and CDR2 as FQNNGV. With 1 base removed from V and 3 bases from J, the gap between germline ends came to 10 bases. The clonotype originates from a woman of 80 years or more with acute or convalescent COVID-19. The sequenced sample consisted of peripheral blood. V gene TRBV11-2 combines with J gene TRBJ2-7, with TRBD2 as a possible D gene (5 bases). CDR3 residues: CASSLGGHGYEQYF. CDR3 bases: TGTGCCAGCAGCTTAGGAGGGCACGGCTACGAGCAGTACTTC.